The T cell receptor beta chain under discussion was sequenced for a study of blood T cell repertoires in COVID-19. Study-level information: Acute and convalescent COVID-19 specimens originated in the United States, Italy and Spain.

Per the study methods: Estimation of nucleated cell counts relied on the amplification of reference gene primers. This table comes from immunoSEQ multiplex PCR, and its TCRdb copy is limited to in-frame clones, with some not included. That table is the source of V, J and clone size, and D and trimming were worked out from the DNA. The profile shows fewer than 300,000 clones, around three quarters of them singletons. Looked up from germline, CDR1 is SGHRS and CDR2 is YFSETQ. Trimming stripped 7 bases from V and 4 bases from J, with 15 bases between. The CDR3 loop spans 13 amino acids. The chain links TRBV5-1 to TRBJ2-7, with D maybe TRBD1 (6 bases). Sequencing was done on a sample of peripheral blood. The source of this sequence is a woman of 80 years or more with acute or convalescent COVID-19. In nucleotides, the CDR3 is TGCGCCAGCCATGAGACAGGTTTATACGAGCAGTACTTC. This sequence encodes CASHETGLYEQYF.